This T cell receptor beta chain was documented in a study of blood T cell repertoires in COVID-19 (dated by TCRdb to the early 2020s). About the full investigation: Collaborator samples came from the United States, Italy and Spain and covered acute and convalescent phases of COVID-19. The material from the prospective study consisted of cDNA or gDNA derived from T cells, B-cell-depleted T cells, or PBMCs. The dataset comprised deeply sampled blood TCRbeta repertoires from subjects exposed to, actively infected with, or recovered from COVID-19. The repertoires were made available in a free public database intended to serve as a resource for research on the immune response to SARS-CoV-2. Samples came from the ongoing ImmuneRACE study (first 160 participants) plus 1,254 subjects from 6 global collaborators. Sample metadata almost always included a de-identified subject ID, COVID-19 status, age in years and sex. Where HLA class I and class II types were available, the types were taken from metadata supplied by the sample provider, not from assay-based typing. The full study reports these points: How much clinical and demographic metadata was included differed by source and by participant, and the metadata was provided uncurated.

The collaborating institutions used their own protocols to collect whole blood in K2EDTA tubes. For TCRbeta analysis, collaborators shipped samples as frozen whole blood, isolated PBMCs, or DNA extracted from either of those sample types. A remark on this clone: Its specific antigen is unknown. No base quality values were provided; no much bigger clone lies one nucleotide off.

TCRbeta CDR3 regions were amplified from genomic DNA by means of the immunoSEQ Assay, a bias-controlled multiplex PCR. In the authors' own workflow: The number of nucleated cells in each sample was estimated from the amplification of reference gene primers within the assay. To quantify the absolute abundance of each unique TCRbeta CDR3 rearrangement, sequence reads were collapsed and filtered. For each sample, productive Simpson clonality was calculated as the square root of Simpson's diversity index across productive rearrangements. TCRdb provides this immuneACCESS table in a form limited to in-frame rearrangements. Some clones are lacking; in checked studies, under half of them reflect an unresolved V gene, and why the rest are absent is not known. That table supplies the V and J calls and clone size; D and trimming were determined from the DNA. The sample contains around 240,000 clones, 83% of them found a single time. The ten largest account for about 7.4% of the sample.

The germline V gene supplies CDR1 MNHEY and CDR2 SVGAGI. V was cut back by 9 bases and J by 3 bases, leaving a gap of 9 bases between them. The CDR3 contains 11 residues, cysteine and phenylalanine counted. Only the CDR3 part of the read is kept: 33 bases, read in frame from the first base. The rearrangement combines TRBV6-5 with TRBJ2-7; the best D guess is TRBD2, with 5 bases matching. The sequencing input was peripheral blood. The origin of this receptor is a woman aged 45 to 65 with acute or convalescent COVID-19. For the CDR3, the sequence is CASTGNYEQYF. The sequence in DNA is TGTGCCAGTACCGGGAACTACGAGCAGTACTTC.